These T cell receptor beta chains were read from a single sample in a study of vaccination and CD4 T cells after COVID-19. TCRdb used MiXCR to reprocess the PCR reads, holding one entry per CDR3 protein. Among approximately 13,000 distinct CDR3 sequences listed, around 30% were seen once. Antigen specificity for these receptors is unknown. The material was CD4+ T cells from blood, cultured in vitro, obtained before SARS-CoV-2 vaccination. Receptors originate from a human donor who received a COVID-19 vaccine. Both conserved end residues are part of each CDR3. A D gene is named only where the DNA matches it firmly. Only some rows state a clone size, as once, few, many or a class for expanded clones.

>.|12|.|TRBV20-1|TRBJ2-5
CSAGRQERTQYF
TGCAGTGCTGGGCGACAGGAGCGGACCCAGTACTTC
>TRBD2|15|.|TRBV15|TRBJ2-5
CAASRDPGGEETQYF
TGTGCCGCCAGCAGAGACCCGGGGGGGGAAGAGACCCAGTACTTC
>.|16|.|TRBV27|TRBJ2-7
CASSLSIWAGTYEQYF
TGTGCCAGCAGTTTATCGATATGGGCAGGGACCTACGAGCAGTACTTC
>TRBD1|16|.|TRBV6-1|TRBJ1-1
CASSRQGISPNTEAFF
TGTGCCAGCAGTAGACAGGGGATCTCCCCCAACACTGAAGCTTTCTTT
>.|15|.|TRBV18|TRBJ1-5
CASSPLGGVGQPQHF
TGTGCCAGCTCACCATTGGGGGGCGTTGGCCAGCCCCAGCATTTT
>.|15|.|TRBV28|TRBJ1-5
CASSFGSYSNQPQHF
TGTGCCAGCAGTTTCGGGTCTTATAGCAATCAGCCCCAGCATTTT
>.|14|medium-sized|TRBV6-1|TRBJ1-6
CASSVGRGTSPLHF
TGTGCCAGCAGTGTGGGCAGGGGAACTTCACCCCTCCACTTT
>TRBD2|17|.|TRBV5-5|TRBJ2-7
CASSLVGLAGVDYEQYF
TGTGCCAGCAGCTTGGTGGGACTAGCGGGGGTTGACTACGAGCAGTACTTC
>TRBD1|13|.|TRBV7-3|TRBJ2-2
CASSWDRAGELFF
TGTGCCAGCAGCTGGGACAGGGCCGGGGAGCTGTTTTTT
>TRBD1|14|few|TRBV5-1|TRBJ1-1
CASSLTGEGTEAFF
TGCGCCAGCAGCCTGACAGGGGAGGGCACTGAAGCTTTCTTT
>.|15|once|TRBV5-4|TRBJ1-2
CASSSPVRANYGYTF
TGTGCCAGCAGCTCCCCTGTAAGGGCTAACTATGGCTACACCTTC
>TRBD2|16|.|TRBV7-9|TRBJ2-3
CASSLLAGGNTDTQYF
TGTGCCAGCAGCTTGCTAGCGGGGGGAAACACAGATACGCAGTATTTT
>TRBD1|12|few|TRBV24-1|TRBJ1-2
CAIEDRSYGYTF
TGTGCCATCGAGGACAGGTCGTATGGCTACACCTTC
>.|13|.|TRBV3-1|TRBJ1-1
CASSPDSRTEAFF
TGTGCCAGCAGCCCCGACAGCCGAACTGAAGCTTTCTTT
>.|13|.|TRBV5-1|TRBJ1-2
CASSLGSLYGYTF
TGCGCCAGCAGCTTGGGCTCTCTGTATGGCTACACCTTC
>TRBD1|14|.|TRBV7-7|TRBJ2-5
CASSFSGGQETQYF
TGTGCCAGCAGCTTTTCAGGGGGCCAAGAGACCCAGTACTTC
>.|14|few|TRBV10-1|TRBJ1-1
CASSEAHGSTEAFF
TGCGCCAGCAGTGAGGCACATGGTAGCACTGAAGCTTTCTTT
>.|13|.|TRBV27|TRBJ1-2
CASGERQIYGYTF
TGTGCCAGCGGCGAACGGCAGATCTATGGCTACACCTTC
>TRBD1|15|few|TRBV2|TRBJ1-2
CASSADRGFAYGYTF
TGTGCCAGCAGTGCGGACAGGGGCTTCGCCTATGGCTACACCTTC
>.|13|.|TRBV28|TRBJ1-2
CASRQQGYYGYTF
TGTGCCAGCAGGCAACAGGGTTACTATGGCTACACCTTC
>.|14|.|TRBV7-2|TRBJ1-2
CASSYTGPGYGYTF
TGTGCCAGCAGCTACACAGGGCCGGGCTATGGCTACACCTTC
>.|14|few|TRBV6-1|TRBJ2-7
CASNPRDISYEQYF
TGTGCCAGCAACCCCCGGGACATCTCCTACGAGCAGTACTTC
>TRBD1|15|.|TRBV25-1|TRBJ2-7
CASSPGTGFPYEQYF
TGTGCCAGCTCCCCCGGGACAGGGTTCCCCTACGAGCAGTACTTC
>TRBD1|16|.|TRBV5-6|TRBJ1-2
CASSPGGGTVNYGYTF
TGTGCCAGCAGTCCAGGGGGGGGTACGGTGAACTATGGCTACACCTTC
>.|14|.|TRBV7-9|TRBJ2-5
CASSPSTSRATQYF
TGTGCCAGCAGCCCCTCGACTTCGAGGGCGACCCAGTACTTC
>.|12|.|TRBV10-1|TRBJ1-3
CANGTNGNTIYF
TGCGCCAACGGAACTAACGGAAACACCATATATTTT
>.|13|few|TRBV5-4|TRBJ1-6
CAIGLSYNSPLHF
TGTGCCATCGGGCTCTCCTATAATTCACCCCTCCACTTT
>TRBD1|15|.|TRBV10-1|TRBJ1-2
CASSEVGTGFYGYTF
TGCGCCAGCAGTGAGGTGGGGACAGGGTTCTATGGCTACACCTTC
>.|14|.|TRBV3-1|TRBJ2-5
CASALAYFQETQYF
TGTGCCAGCGCCCTGGCGTACTTCCAAGAGACCCAGTACTTC
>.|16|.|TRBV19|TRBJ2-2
CASSSLGRAPSGELFF
TGTGCCAGTAGTTCTTTGGGCAGGGCCCCCTCCGGGGAGCTGTTTTTT
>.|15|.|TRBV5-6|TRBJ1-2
CASSLRGTLNYGYTF
TGTGCCAGCAGCTTGAGAGGGACTCTTAACTATGGCTACACCTTC
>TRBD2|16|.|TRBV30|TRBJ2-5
CAWSVILAGRQETQYF
TGTGCCTGGAGTGTAATTCTAGCGGGGAGACAAGAGACCCAGTACTTC
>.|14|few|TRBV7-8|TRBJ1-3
CASSLAISGNTIYF
TGTGCCAGCAGCTTAGCAATCTCTGGAAACACCATATATTTT
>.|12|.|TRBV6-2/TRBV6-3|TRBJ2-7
CASSRLSYEQYF
TGTGCCAGCAGTAGACTGTCCTACGAGCAGTACTTC
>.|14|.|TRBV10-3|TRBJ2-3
CATQPLSGTDTQYF
TGTGCCACACAGCCCCTATCGGGCACAGATACGCAGTATTTT
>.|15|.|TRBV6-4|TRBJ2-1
CASSDGSLGYNEQFF
TGTGCCAGCAGTGACGGGTCCTTAGGGTACAATGAGCAGTTCTTC
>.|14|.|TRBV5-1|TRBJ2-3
CASSLLISTDTQYF
TGCGCCAGCAGCTTGCTAATTAGCACAGATACGCAGTATTTT
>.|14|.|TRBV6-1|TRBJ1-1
CASRREAVNTEAFF
TGTGCCAGCAGACGGGAGGCGGTGAACACTGAAGCTTTCTTT